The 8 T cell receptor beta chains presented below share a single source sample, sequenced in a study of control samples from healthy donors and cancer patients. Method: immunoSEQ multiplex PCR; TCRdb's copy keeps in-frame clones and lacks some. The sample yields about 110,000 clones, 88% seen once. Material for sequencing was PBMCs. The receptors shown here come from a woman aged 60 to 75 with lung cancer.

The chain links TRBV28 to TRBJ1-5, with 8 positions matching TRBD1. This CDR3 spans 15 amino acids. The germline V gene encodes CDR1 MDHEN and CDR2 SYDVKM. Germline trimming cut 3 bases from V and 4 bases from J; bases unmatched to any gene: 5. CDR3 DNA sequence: TGTGCCAGCAGTTTTAAGACAGGGGATAATCAGCCCCAGCATTTT. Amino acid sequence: CASSFKTGDNQPQHF.

The CDR3 DNA sequence: TGTGCCAGTAGTATAGCTACACGGAGCAATCAGCCCCAGCATTTT. Its translation is CASSIATRSNQPQHF. This sequence joins TRBV19 and TRBJ1-5, with no clear D. The V gene's germline CDR1 is LNHDA and CDR2 SQIVND (reference sequence). There are 15 residues in the CDR3. Trimming pared 1 base from V and 1 base from J, leaving 8 bases between.

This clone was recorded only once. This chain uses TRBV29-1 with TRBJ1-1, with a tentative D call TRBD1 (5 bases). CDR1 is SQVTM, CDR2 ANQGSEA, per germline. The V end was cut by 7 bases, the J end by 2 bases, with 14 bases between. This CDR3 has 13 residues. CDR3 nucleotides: TGCAGCGCCGCCGGACAATTAAACACTGAAGCTTTCTTT. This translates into CSAAGQLNTEAFF.

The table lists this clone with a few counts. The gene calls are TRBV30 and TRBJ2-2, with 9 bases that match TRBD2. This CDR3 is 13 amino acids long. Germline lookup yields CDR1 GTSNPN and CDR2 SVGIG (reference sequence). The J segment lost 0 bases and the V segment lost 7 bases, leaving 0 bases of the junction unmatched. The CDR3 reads CALAGANTGELFF. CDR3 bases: TGTGCCTTAGCGGGAGCGAACACCGGGGAGCTGTTTTTT.

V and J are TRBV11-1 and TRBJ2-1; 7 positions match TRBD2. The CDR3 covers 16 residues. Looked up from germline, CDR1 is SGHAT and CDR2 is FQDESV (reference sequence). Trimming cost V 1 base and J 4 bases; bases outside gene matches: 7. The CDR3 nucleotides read TGTGCCAGCAGCTTAGGGACTAGTCGGAGGTACAATGAGCAGTTCTTC. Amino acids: CASSLGTSRRYNEQFF.

The CDR3 sequence is CATSDPTLTSRSTDTQYF. The CDR3 bases are TGTGCCACCAGTGATCCCACGTTGACTAGCAGAAGCACAGATACGCAGTATTTT. The chain uses TRBV24-1 and TRBJ2-3; 7 bases match TRBD2. The CDR3 sequence is 18 residues long. Germline V gene sequence: CDR1 KGHDR, CDR2 SFDVKD. V was pared by 3 bases and J by 0 bases, with 11 bases of the junction left unmatched.

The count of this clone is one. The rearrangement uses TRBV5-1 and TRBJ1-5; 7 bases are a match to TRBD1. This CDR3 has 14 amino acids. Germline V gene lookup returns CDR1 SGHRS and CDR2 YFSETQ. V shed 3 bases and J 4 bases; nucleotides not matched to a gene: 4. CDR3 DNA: TGCGCCAGCAGCTCCGGGACAGAGAATCAGCCCCAGCATTTT. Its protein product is CASSSGTENQPQHF.

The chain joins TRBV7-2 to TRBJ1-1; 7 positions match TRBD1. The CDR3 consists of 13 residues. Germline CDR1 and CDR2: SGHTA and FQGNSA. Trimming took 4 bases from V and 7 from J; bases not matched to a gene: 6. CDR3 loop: CASSSLGQIEAFF. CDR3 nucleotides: TGTGCCAGCAGCTCCTTGGGACAGATTGAAGCTTTCTTT. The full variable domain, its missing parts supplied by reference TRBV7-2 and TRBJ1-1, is GAGVSQSPSNKVTEKGKDVELRCDPISGHTALYWYRQSLGQGLEFLIYFQGNSAPDKSGLPSDRFSAERTGGSVSTLTIQRTQQEDSAVYLCASSSLGQIEAFFGQGTRLTVV.